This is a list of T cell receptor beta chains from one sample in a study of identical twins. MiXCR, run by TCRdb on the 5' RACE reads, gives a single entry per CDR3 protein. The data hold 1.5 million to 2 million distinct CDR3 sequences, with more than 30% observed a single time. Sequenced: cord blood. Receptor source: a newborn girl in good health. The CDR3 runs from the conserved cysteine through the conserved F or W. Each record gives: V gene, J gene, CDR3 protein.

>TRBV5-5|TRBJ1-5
CASSLAGMGNQPQHF
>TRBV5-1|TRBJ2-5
CASSFVGDETQYF
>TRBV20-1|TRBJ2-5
CSADKRGRQETQYF
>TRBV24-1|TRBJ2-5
CATRSRLRETQYF
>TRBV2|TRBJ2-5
CASRARTLETQYF
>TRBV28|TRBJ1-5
CASSFKGVGGNQPQHF
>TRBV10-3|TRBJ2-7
CAITRTVSSYEQYF
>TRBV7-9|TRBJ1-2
CASSLRTPDYGYTF
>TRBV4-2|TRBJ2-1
CASSQERSAGRGYEQFF
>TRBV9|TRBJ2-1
CASSVDPGRQFF
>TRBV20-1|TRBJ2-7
CSARNLAGSYEQYF
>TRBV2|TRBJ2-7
CASRRELNNGQYF
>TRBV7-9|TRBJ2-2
CAISGDRGNTGELFF
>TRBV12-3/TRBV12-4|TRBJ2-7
CASSFKRGIAYEQYF
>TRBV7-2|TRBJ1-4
CASSLDGGLWEKLFF
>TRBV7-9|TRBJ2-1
CASSPGTRYEQFF
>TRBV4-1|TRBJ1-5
CASSQAPDRGQNQPQHF
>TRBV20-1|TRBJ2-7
CSAMFSGRTYEQYF
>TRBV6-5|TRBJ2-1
CASSYRDRYNEQFF
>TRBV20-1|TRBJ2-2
CSAKMSGTGELFF
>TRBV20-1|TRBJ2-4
CSARDRALYEQYF
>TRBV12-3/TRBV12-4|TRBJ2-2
CASSLGTSGLKYTGELFF
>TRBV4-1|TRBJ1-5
CASSQEGGGSNQPQHF
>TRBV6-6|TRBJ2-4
CASSYSGRGDPSDIQYF
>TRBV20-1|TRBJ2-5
CSAPSGRKNEQYF
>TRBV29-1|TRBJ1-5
CSAGLPNQPQHF
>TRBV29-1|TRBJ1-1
CSVEVGQIGTEAFF
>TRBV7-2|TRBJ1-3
CASSLGGGRASGNTIYF
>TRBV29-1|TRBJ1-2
CSVYRDSNYGSTF
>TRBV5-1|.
CASSPPLFLYEQYF
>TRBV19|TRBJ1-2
CASRGVRGSGYTF
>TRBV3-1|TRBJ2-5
CASSQGAGPQETQYF
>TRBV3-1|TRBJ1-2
CASSQGYRDFSGYTF
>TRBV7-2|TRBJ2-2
CASTADKSNTGELFF
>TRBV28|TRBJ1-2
CASSLLDRGYTF